The 26 T cell receptor beta chains in this list originate from one sample, sequenced in a study of cytomegalovirus exposure and HLA in healthy donors. The PCR made use of 60 Vbeta and 13 Jbeta primers. Clones were sequenced by immunoSEQ multiplex PCR, and TCRdb holds only the in-frame ones, with some missing. The sample carries around 150,000 clones, roughly 8.8% recorded once. Material for sequencing was PBMCs. The receptors originated from a woman in her forties in good health and CMV-seropositive.

This clone has just a few counts. This chain uses TRBV6-1 with TRBJ2-7, with 11 bases matching TRBD2. CDR1 and CDR2 from the germline V gene are MNHNS and SASEGT. Losses at the gene ends were 6 bases for V and 6 bases for J; bases not matched to a gene: 4. The CDR3 loop spans 13 amino acids. The CDR3: CASSLAGGGEQYF. CDR3 DNA: TGTGCCAGCAGCCTAGCGGGGGGAGGCGAGCAGTACTTC.

The table lists this clone with a few counts. This chain connects TRBV5-1 to TRBJ1-1; TRBD1 agrees at 8 bases. This CDR3 contains 15 residues. Germline CDR1 SGHRS, CDR2 YFSETQ. V was clipped by 4 bases and J by 1 base; unmatched bases: 6. CDR3 nucleotides: TGCGCCAGCAGCAACGGACAGGGAAAGAACACTGAAGCTTTCTTT. Amino acid sequence: CASSNGQGKNTEAFF.

This clone occurred a few times. The chain recombines TRBV6-1 with TRBJ2-3; TRBD2 aligns across 7 bases. The V gene end was trimmed by 2 bases and the J gene end by 1 base; junction bases not matched to a gene: 6. The CDR3 is 16 residues long. Germline CDR1 MNHNS, CDR2 SASEGT. The CDR3 loop reads CASSERGVWGTDTQYF. In DNA form, the CDR3 reads TGTGCCAGCAGTGAACGGGGGGTGTGGGGCACAGATACGCAGTATTTT.

Turning to this clone: In the same sample, other DNA sequences code for this CDR3. The chain recombines TRBV6-6 with TRBJ1-5, with TRBD1 matching 7 bases. The CDR3 totals 14 residues. V shed 1 base, J shed 4 bases, and the junction held 1 base outside the gene matches. Germline lookup yields CDR1 MNHNY and CDR2 SVGAGI (reference sequence). The CDR3 nucleotides are TGTGCCAGCAGTTACTTACAGGGGAATCAGCCCCAGCATTTT. Translating gives CASSYLQGNQPQHF.

This chain links TRBV2 with TRBJ2-7, with D perhaps TRBD2 (5 bases). The CDR3 is 16 amino acids. CDR1 SNHLY and CDR2 FYNNEI come from the germline V gene. Trimming took off 5 bases at V and 0 bases at J, with 17 bases between the two ends. CDR3 in DNA: TGTGCCAGCAGTAATACGGGATTTAGGAGCTCCTACGAGCAGTACTTC. Protein sequence: CASSNTGFRSSYEQYF.

This clone came up a few times. The chain uses TRBV7-2 and TRBJ1-5, with D possibly matching TRBD1 (5 bases). With 3 bases removed from V and 6 bases from J, the gap between germline ends came to 15 bases. The CDR3 is made up of 15 amino acids. Germline V gene lookup returns CDR1 SGHTA and CDR2 FQGNSA. This chain's CDR3 is CASSFGRVEGQPQHF. CDR3 bases: TGTGCCAGCAGCTTCGGCAGGGTGGAGGGTCAGCCCCAGCATTTT.

V usage is TRBV18 and J usage is TRBJ2-7; 9 bases are shared with TRBD1. The CDR3 covers 15 residues. From germline, CDR1 is KGHSH and CDR2 LQKENI. The junction had 8 bases not matched to a gene; V was cut back by 5 bases and J by 3 bases. CDR3 residues: CASSSDRGSGYEQYF. The CDR3 bases are TGTGCCAGCTCATCGGACAGGGGTTCAGGCTACGAGCAGTACTTC.

The chain employs TRBV7-2 and TRBJ2-1; a weak D match, TRBD2 (6 bases). The CDR3 length is 15 residues. V lost 5 bases to trimming and J lost 8 bases, with 19 bases between them. Germline V gene data show CDR1 as SGHTA and CDR2 as FQGNSA. The CDR3 here is CASSRTSSSRDEQFF. The CDR3 coding sequence is TGTGCCAGCAGCAGAACTAGCTCGAGTAGGGATGAGCAGTTCTTC.

The chain uses TRBV25-1 and TRBJ2-3; tentative D call: TRBD1 (5 bases). Trimming left V 5 bases short and J 6 bases short, with 15 bases between. CDR1 is MGHDK, CDR2 SYGVNS, per germline. The CDR3 length is 14 residues. The CDR3: CASSKGAISDTQYF. Written as DNA, the CDR3 is TGTGCCAGCAGTAAAGGGGCGATTTCGGATACGCAGTATTTT. The complete variable domain, with remaining parts taken from reference TRBV25-1 and TRBJ2-3, reads EADIYQTPRYLVIGTGKKITLECSQTMGHDKMYWYQQDPGMELHLIHYSYGVNSTEKGDLSSESTVSRIRTEHFPLTLESARPSHTSQYLCASSKGAISDTQYFGPGTRLTVL.

The V and J genes are TRBV25-1 and TRBJ1-1; the match to TRBD1 covers 8 bases. The CDR3 covers 12 residues. The V gene's germline CDR1 is MGHDK and CDR2 SYGVNS. With 5 bases clipped from V and 10 bases from J, the junction kept 6 bases outside the gene matches. The CDR3 sequence: CASSSGTGGAFF. DNA for the CDR3: TGTGCCAGCAGTAGCGGGACAGGCGGAGCTTTCTTT.

In this sample, this clone turned up a few times. This chain connects TRBV7-9 to TRBJ2-7; D gene ambiguous. The germline gives CDR1 SEHNR, CDR2 FQNEAQ (reference sequence). V lost 6 bases, J lost 6 bases, and 18 bases lay in between. The CDR3 has 14 amino acids. CDR3 in DNA: TGTGCCAGCAGGAACGACAACCCTTTCCGCGAGCAGTACTTC. Translated, it gives CASRNDNPFREQYF.

The chain employs TRBV10-3 and TRBJ2-5, with 10 positions matching TRBD2. The J segment lost 4 bases and the V segment lost 6 bases, leaving 5 bases of the junction unmatched. Germline V gives CDR1 ENHRY, CDR2 SYGVKD. The CDR3 loop spans 14 amino acids. The CDR3 loop reads CAIRASGGLETQYF. CDR3 in DNA: TGTGCCATCAGGGCTAGCGGGGGCCTAGAGACCCAGTACTTC.

This clone was observed a few times. The chain couples TRBV5-6 to TRBJ2-5; no firm D call. V shed 0 bases and J shed 0 bases, with 9 bases lying between them. This CDR3 is built from 15 residues. CDR1 SGHDT and CDR2 YYEEEE come from the germline V gene. Here the CDR3 reads CASSLAGVYQETQYF. The CDR3 bases are TGTGCCAGCAGCTTGGCCGGAGTTTACCAAGAGACCCAGTACTTC.

This chain uses TRBV11-2 with TRBJ1-2; 9 positions match TRBD1. CDR3 length equals 15 residues. The V gene's germline CDR1 is SGHAT and CDR2 FQNNGV. V gave up 6 bases and J gave up 4 bases; unmatched junction bases: 9. The CDR3 reads CASSRTGGESYGYTF. CDR3 in DNA: TGTGCCAGCAGTCGTACAGGGGGCGAAAGCTATGGCTACACCTTC.

The V gene is TRBV5-6, the J gene TRBJ1-1, with 7 bases matching TRBD1. The V gene's germline CDR1 is SGHDT and CDR2 YYEEEE. The CDR3 is 16 residues long. V shed 5 bases, J shed 4 bases, and the junction held 14 bases outside the gene matches. The CDR3: CASSTTIRGQGTEAFF. For the CDR3, the DNA is TGTGCCAGCAGTACAACCATTAGGGGGCAGGGCACTGAAGCTTTCTTT.

This clone was counted a few times. The V call is TRBV6-1, the J call TRBJ2-7; D may be TRBD1 (6 bases). The CDR3 length is 14 residues. V shed 6 bases and J shed 6 bases, with 18 bases lying between them. The germline CDR1 and CDR2 sequences are MNHNS and SASEGT. The CDR3 region has the DNA TGTGCCAGCAGCGCCAGCTACAGGGATCGCGAGCAGTACTTC. It yields the protein CASSASYRDREQYF.

This clone has only a few counts. The chain is built from TRBV5-1 and TRBJ1-4; possible D gene TRBD1, 5 bases. Germline CDR1 reads SGHRS; CDR2 reads YFSETQ. The CDR3 is 15 residues long. V was trimmed by 1 base and J by 8 bases, leaving 15 bases between them. The CDR3: CASSLSGRVGEKLFF. DNA of the CDR3: TGCGCCAGCAGCTTGTCCGGCAGGGTCGGGGAAAAACTGTTTTTT.

This clone was seen a handful of times. The V call is TRBV5-8, the J call TRBJ2-2; TRBD2 is a possible D gene (7 bases). This CDR3 spans 16 amino acids. Trimming stripped 3 bases from V and 4 bases from J, with 16 bases between. Germline V gene data show CDR1 as SGHTS and CDR2 as YDEGEE. In DNA form, the CDR3 reads TGTGCCAGCAGCTCTCGCGGGGGCCTGGGCACCGGGGAGCTGTTTTTT. Protein: CASSSRGGLGTGELFF. The full variable domain, rest sourced from reference TRBV5-8 and TRBJ2-2, is EAGVTQSPTHLIKTRGQQATLRCSPISGHTSVYWYQQALGLGLQFLLWYDEGEERNRGNFPPRFSGRQFPNYSSELNVNALELEDSALYLCASSSRGGLGTGELFFGEGSRLTVL.

The rearrangement uses TRBV15 and TRBJ1-4, with D tentatively TRBD1 (5 bases). This CDR3 region has 14 residues. From germline, CDR1 is LNHNV and CDR2 YYDKDF (reference sequence). Trimming pared 1 base from V and 11 bases from J, leaving 14 bases between. The CDR3: CATSRGGGKGKLFF. The CDR3 DNA is TGTGCCACCAGCAGAGGGGGGGGTAAGGGGAAACTGTTTTTT.

The V and J genes are TRBV4-3 and TRBJ1-3, with 8 bases aligning to TRBD1. The length of the CDR3 is 14 residues. With 0 bases clipped from V and 8 bases from J, the junction kept 3 bases outside the gene matches. The germline CDR1 and CDR2 sequences are LGHNA and YSLEER. Here the CDR3 DNA reads TGCGCCAGCAGCCAAGACTCACAGGGGGACACCATATATTTT. Translating it yields CASSQDSQGDTIYF.

This clone was counted ten times or more. This chain uses TRBV19 with TRBJ1-1; 8 bases agree with TRBD1. Trimming at V came to 11 bases and at J to 5 bases, leaving 19 bases not matched to a gene. Germline CDR1 LNHDA, CDR2 SQIVND (reference sequence). The CDR3 covers 16 residues. CDR3 bases: TGTGCCGATCAAGAGGCAGGGGGCGCTGGGTGGACTGAAGCTTTCTTT. It translates to CADQEAGGAGWTEAFF.

This clone has more than one count but fewer than ten. This chain connects TRBV7-2 to TRBJ2-1; a possible D gene is TRBD1 (6 bases). This CDR3 is built from 16 residues. Germline assignment: CDR1 SGHTA and CDR2 FQGNSA. V lost 5 bases, J lost 0 bases, and 14 bases lay in between. The DNA of the CDR3 is TGTGCCAGCAGCGAGACAGGCACCCGCTCCTACAATGAGCAGTTCTTC. Its protein is CASSETGTRSYNEQFF.

This chain joins TRBV11-2 and TRBJ2-7; 8 positions agree with TRBD2. The CDR3 runs to 16 residues. Trimming cost V 4 bases and J 3 bases; bases outside gene matches: 11. Per the germline V gene, CDR1 is SGHAT and CDR2 is FQNNGV. CDR3 in amino acids: CASSYGLANLVYEQYF. Written as DNA, the CDR3 is TGTGCCAGCAGCTATGGACTAGCCAATTTGGTCTACGAGCAGTACTTC.

The chain is built from TRBV6-4 and TRBJ1-2; 8 nucleotides agree with TRBD1. Germline-derived CDR1 and CDR2 are MRHNA and SNTAGT. The CDR3 sequence is 13 residues long. The junction had 3 bases not matched to a gene; V was cut back by 3 bases and J by 6 bases. CDR3 in DNA: TGTGCCAGCAGTGATTGGACAGGGAATGGCTACACCTTC. Residues: CASSDWTGNGYTF.

The chain uses TRBV7-2 and TRBJ1-3; 9 bases map to TRBD1. Germline loops: CDR1 SGHTA, CDR2 FQGNSA. The CDR3 loop spans 17 amino acids. V dropped 5 bases and J dropped 2; count of bases not matched to a gene: 10. CDR3: CASSAGQGPRTGNTIYF. The CDR3 DNA follows: TGTGCCAGCAGCGCGGGACAGGGCCCGCGAACTGGAAACACCATATATTTT.

This clone was seen a handful of times. The V gene is TRBV10-3, the J gene TRBJ2-2, with TRBD2 identical over 14 bases. The length of the CDR3 is 16 residues. Germline V CDR1 and CDR2: ENHRY, SYGVKD. V lost 4 bases to trimming and J lost 7 bases; unmatched junction nucleotides: 5. The CDR3 region has the DNA TGTGCCATCAGTGGGGGACTAGCGGGGGCCGGCGGGGAGCTGTTTTTT. Translation gives CAISGGLAGAGGELFF.